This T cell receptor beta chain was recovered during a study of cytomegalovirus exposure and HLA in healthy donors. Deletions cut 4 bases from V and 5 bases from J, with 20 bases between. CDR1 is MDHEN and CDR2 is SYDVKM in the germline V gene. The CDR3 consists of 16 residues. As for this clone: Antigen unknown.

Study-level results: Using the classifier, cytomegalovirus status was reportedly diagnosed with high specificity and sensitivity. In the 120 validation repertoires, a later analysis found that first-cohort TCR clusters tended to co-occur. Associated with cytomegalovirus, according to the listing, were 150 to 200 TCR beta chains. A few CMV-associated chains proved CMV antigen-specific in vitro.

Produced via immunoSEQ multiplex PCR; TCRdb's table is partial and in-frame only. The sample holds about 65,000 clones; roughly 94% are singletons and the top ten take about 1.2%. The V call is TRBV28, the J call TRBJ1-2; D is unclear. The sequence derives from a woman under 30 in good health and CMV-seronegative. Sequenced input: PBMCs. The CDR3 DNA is TGTGCCAGCAGTTCCCCAGCGAGCCCTAATTTATATGGCTACACCTTC. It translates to CASSSPASPNLYGYTF.